The TCR beta chain described here comes from a study of response to subunit inactivated influenza vaccine. This clonotype was counted only a few times. Its cognate antigen is unknown. TCRdb fed the RT-PCR reads into MiXCR, producing one record per CDR3 protein. The table records a few hundred thousand distinct CDR3 sequences, less than 15% of them present only once. Study-level findings and limits: Authors suggested few new T cells are recruited by each seasonal influenza vaccination.

Trimming removed 2 bases at V and 4 bases at J, with 12 bases between. CDR3 length: 15 residues. In germline, CDR1 is LGHNA, CDR2 YSLEER. The sample here was PBMCs from blood, taken 11 to 12 days after vaccination. This receptor was taken from a man aged 50 to 60 who received an inactivated influenza vaccine. The V and J genes are TRBV4-3 and TRBJ1-5; a possible D gene is TRBD1 (6 bases). The CDR3 DNA follows: TGCGCCAGCAGCCAAAGTAGGACAGCTAATCAGCCCCAGCATTTT. This translates into CASSQSRTANQPQHF.